A single count supports the clone carrying this TCR beta chain. Repertoires were generated with immunoSEQ multiplex PCR, while TCRdb's copy carries only in-frame clones and drops some. The table shows 130,000 to 150,000 clones, with about 93% occurring only once. These data come from a study of T cell responses to AZD1222 COVID-19 vaccine. Study summary: Second-dose timings of about 4 or about 12 weeks were pooled.

Germline lookup yields CDR1 MNHEY and CDR2 SMNVEV (reference sequence). This CDR3 comprises 13 residues. Trimming took 8 bases from V and 4 from J; bases not matched to a gene: 3. The starting material was peripheral blood, obtained on day 0 of AZD1222 vaccination. This sequence joins TRBV27 and TRBJ2-2, with TRBD2 matching 8 bases. The sequence came from an adult in good health. The CDR3 coding sequence is TGTGCCAGCTCGGGGGGGGTCACCGGGGAGCTGTTTTTT. It yields the protein CASSGGVTGELFF.